This entry features one T cell receptor beta chain sequence. What it recognizes is unknown. The sample originates from a study of shared clonotypes between healthy human individuals. The overall study: CD4 naive and CD4 memory each took three plates per donor, while CD8 naive took two and CD8 memory one.

The germline V gene encodes CDR1 DFQATT and CDR2 SNEGSKA (reference sequence). CDR3 length: 11 amino acids. General study findings and limits: Naive CD4 clonotype sharing across a handful of donors was approximately 5%. Clonotype sharing among donors was expected to depend on sequencing depth.

Generated by immunoSEQ multiplex PCR, the TCRdb table keeps only in-frame clones and is missing some. This repertoire shows about 980,000 clones, about three quarters found once; its top ten account for about 1.5%. The TCR originated in a man younger than 35 in good health. The rearrangement joins TRBV20-1 to TRBJ1-2; 8 bases align to TRBD1. Sequencing was performed on memory CD4+ T cells sorted from blood. Subset of the sample: CD45RA-negative fraction. Written as DNA, the CDR3 is TGCAGCTTGGACAGGGCGGGTGGCTACACCTTC. It codes for CSLDRAGGYTF.